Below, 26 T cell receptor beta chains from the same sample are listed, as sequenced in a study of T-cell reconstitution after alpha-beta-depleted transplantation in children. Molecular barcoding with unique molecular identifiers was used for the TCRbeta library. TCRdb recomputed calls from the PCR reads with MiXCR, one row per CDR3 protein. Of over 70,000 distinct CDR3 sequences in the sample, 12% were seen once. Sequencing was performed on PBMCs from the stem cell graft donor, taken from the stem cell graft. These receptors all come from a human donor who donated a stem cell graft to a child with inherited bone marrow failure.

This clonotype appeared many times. CDR3 nucleotides: TGCGCCAGCAGCATGGGCCCGGGGGTAGACGCGTACGAGCAGTACTTC. Its translation: CASSMGPGVDAYEQYF. This rearrangement joins TRBV5-1 to TRBJ2-7, with D possibly TRBD2 on 6 matching bases. V was pared by 4 bases and J by 4 bases, with 21 bases between. The CDR3 is 16 amino acids. Germline-derived CDR1 and CDR2 are SGHRS and YFSETQ.

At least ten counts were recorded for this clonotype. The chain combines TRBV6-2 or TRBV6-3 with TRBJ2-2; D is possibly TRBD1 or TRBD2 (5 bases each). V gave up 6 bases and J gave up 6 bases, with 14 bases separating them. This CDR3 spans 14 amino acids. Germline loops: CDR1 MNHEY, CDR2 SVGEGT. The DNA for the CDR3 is TGTGCCAGCAGGGGGCTACGGGGAGCCGGGGAGCTGTTTTTT. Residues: CASRGLRGAGELFF.

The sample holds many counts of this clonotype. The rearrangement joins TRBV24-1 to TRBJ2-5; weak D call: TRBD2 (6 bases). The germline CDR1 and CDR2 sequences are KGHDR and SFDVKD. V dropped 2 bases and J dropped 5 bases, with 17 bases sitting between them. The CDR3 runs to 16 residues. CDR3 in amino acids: CATSDSGRGRSETQYF. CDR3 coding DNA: TGTGCCACCAGTGATTCCGGCCGGGGGAGGAGCGAGACCCAGTACTTC.

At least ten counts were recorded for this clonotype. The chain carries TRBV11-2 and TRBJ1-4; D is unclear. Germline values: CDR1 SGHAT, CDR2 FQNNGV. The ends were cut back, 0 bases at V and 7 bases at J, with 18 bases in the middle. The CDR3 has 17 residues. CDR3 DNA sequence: TGTGCCAGCAGCTTAGAGCGCCTCTTGGAGGGTAGTGAAAAACTGTTTTTT. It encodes CASSLERLLEGSEKLFF. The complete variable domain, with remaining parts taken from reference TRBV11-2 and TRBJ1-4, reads EAGVAQSPRYKIIEKRQSVAFWCNPISGHATLYWYQQILGQGPKLLIQFQNNGVVDDSQLPKDRFSAERLKGVDSTLKIQPAKLEDSAVYLCASSLERLLEGSEKLFFGSGTQLSVL.

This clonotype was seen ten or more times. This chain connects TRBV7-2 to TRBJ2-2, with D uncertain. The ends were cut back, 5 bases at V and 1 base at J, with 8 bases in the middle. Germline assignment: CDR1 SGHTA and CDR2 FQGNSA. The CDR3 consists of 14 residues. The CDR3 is CASSPALNTGELFF. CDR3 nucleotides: TGTGCCAGCAGCCCTGCTTTGAACACCGGGGAGCTGTTTTTT.

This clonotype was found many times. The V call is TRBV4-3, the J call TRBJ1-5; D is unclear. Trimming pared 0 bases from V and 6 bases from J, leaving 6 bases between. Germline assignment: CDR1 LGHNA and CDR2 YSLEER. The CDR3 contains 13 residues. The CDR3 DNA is TGCGCCAGCAGCCAAGATAGCGGTCAGCCCCAGCATTTT. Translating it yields CASSQDSGQPQHF.

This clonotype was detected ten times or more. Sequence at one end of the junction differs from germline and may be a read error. The CDR3 loop is CASSYWTAQETQYF. The CDR3, as DNA: TGTGCCAGCAGCTACTGGACAGCCCAAGAGACCCAGTACTTC. This chain joins TRBV6-2 or TRBV6-3 and TRBJ2-5; tentatively, D is TRBD1 (6 bases). The CDR3 is 14 residues long. Germline V lookup: CDR1 MNHEY, CDR2 SVGEGT.

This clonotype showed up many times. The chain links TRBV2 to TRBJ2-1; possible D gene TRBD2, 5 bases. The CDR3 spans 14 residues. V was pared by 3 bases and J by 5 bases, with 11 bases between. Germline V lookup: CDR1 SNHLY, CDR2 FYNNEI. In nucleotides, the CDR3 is TGTGCCAGCAGTGACGGGATTTCGGACAATGAGCAGTTCTTC. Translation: CASSDGISDNEQFF.

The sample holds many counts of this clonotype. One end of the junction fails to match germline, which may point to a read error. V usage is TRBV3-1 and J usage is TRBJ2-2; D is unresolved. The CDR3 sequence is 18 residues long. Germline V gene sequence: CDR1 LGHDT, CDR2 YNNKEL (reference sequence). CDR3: CAISQELSRATNTGELFF. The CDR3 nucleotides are TGTGCCATCAGCCAAGAATTGTCACGCGCAACGAACACCGGGGAGCTGTTTTTT.

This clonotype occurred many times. CDR3 region: CASSLGITYGYTF. In nucleotides, the CDR3 is TGTGCCAGCAGCTTAGGGATCACCTATGGCTACACCTTC. The chain uses TRBV7-9 and TRBJ1-2; D unclear. V was cut by 1 base and J by 4 bases, with 7 bases left in between. Germline V lookup: CDR1 SEHNR, CDR2 FQNEAQ (reference sequence). This CDR3 contains 13 residues.

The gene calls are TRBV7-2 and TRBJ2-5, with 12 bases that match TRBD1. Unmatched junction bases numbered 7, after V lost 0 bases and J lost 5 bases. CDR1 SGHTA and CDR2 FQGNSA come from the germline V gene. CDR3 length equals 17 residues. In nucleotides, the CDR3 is TGTGCCAGCAGCTTAGCACCGGGAGGGACAGGGGGCGAGACCCAGTACTTC. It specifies CASSLAPGGTGGETQYF.

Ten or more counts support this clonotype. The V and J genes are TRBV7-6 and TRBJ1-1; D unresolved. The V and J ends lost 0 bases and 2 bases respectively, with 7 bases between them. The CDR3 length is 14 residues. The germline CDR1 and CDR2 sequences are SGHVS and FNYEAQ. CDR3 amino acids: CASSLAGTNTEAFF. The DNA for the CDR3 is TGTGCCAGCAGCTTAGCTGGCACCAACACTGAAGCTTTCTTT.

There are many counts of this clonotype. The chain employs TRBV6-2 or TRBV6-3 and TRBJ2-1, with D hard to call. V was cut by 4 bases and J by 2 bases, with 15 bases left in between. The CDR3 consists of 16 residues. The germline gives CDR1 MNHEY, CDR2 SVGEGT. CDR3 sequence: CASSSKGAQTYNEQFF. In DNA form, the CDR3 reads TGTGCCAGCAGTTCGAAGGGTGCCCAGACCTACAATGAGCAGTTCTTC.

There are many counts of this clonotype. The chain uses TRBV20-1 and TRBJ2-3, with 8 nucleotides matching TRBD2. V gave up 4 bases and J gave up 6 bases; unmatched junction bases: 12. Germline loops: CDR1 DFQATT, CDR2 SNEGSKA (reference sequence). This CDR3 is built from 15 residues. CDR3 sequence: CSAIPSAGVWDTQYF. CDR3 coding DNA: TGCAGTGCTATCCCTTCAGCGGGAGTTTGGGATACGCAGTATTTT.

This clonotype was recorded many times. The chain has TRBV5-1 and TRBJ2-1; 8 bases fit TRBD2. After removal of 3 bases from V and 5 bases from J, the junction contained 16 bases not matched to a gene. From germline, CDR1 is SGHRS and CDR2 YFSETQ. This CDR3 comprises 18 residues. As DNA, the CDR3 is TGCGCCAGCAGCTGGGTACTACGAGGCGGGGGGACGAACAATGAGCAGTTCTTC. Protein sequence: CASSWVLRGGGTNNEQFF. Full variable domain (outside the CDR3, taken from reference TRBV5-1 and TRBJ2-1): KAGVTQTPRYLIKTRGQQVTLSCSPISGHRSVSWYQQTPGQGLQFLFEYFSETQRNKGNFPGRFSGRQFSNSRSEMNVSTLELGDSALYLCASSWVLRGGGTNNEQFFGPGTRLTVL.

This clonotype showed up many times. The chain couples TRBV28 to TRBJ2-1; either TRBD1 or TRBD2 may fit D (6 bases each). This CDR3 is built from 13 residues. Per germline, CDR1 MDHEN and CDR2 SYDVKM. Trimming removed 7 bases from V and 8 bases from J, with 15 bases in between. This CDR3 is CASTPRGPYEQFF. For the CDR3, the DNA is TGTGCCAGCACCCCCCGGGGGCCCTATGAGCAGTTCTTC.

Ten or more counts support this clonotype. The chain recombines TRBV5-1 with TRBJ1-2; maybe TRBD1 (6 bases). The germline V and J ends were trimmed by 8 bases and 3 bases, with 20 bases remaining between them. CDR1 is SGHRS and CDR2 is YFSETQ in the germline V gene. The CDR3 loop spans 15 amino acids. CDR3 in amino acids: CASSTGHGVDYGYTF. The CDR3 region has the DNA TGCGCCAGTTCGACGGGACACGGGGTCGACTATGGCTACACCTTC.

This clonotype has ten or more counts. CDR3 protein: CASSPGTSNYEQYF. In nucleotides, the CDR3 is TGTGCCAGCTCACCCGGGACAAGTAATTACGAGCAGTACTTC. The J gene is TRBJ2-7, the V gene TRBV18; D possibly corresponds to TRBD1 (6 bases). Germline lookup yields CDR1 KGHSH and CDR2 LQKENI. The CDR3 has 14 residues. The ends were cut back, 3 bases at V and 4 bases at J, with 13 bases in the middle.

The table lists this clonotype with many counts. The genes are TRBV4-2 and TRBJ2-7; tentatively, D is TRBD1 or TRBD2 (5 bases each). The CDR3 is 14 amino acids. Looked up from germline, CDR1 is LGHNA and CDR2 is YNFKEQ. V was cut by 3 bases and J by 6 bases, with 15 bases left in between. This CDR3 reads CASSHFGGVPEQYF. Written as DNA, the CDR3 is TGTGCCAGCAGCCATTTTGGGGGAGTACCCGAGCAGTACTTC.

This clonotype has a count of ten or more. CDR3 bases: TGCAGCGTTGAGACTCTCAACTATGGCTACACCTTC. This gives the protein CSVETLNYGYTF. This chain uses TRBV29-1 with TRBJ1-2, with D hard to call. There are 12 residues in the CDR3. V lost 3 bases and J 2 bases, leaving 7 bases between the germline ends. The germline V gene encodes CDR1 SQVTM and CDR2 ANQGSEA.

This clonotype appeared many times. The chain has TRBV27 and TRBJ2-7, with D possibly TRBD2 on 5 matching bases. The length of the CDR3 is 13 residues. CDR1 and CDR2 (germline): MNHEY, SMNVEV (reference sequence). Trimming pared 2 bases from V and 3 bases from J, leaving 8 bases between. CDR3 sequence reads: CASSLEGSYEQYF. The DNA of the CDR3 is TGTGCCAGCAGTTTAGAGGGAAGCTACGAGCAGTACTTC.

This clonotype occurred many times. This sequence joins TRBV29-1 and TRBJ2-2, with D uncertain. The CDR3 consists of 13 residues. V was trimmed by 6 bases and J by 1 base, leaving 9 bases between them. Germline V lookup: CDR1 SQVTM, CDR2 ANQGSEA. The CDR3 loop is CSVLRQNTGELFF. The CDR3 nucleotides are TGCAGCGTACTGAGACAGAACACCGGGGAGCTGTTTTTT.

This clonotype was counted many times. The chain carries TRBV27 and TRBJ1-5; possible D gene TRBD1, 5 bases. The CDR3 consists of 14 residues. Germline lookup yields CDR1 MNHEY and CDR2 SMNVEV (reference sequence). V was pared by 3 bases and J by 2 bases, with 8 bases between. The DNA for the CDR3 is TGTGCCAGCAGTTTTGGGACGGGCAATCAGCCCCAGCATTTT. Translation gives CASSFGTGNQPQHF.

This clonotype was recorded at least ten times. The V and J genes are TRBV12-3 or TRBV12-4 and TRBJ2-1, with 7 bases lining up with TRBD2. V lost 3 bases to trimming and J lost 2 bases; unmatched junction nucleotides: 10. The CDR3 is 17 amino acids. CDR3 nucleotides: TGTGCCAGCAGTTTCTTGTCGGGGGGTAACCCCTACAATGAGCAGTTCTTC. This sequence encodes CASSFLSGGNPYNEQFF.

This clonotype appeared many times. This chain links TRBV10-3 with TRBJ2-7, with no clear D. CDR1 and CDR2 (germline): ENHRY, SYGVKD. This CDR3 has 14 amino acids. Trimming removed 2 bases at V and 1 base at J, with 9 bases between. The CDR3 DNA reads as TGTGCCATCAGTGAGGGCCACGCATCCTACGAGCAGTACTTC. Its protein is CAISEGHASYEQYF.

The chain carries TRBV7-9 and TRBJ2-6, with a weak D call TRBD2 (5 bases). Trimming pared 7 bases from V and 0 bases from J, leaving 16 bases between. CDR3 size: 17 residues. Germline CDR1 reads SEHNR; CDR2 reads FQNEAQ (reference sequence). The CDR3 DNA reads TGTGCCAGCACCCTATTCCCCGGGAACTCTGGGGCCAACGTCCTGACTTTC. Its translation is CASTLFPGNSGANVLTF.